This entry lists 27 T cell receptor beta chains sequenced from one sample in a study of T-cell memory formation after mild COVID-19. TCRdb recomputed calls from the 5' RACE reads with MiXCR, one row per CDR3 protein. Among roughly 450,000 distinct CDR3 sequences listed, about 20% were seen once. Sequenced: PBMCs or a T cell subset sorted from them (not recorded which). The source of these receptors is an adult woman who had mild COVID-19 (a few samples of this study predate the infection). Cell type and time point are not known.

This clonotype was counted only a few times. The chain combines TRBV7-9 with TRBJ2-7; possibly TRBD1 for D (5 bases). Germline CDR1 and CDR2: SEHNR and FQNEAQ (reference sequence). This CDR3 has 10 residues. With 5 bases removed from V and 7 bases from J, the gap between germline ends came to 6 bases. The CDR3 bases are TGTGCCAGCAGCGCAGGGGAGCAGTACTTC. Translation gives CASSAGEQYF.

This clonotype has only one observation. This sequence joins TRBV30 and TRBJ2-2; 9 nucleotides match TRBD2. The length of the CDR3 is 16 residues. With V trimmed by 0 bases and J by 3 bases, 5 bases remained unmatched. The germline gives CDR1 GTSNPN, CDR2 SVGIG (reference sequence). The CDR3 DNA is TGTGCCTGGAGTGTACTAGGACTAGCGCACACCGGGGAGCTGTTTTTT. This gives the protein CAWSVLGLAHTGELFF.

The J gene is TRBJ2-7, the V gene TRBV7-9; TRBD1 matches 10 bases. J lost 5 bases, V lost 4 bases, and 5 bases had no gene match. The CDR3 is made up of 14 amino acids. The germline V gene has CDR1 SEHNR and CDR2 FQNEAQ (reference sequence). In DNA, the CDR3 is TGTGCCAGCAGCTCCCCGGGACAGGGGAACGAGCAGTACTTC. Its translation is CASSSPGQGNEQYF. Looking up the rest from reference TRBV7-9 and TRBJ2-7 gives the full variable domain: DTGVSQNPRHKITKRGQNVTFRCDPISEHNRLYWYRQTLGQGPEFLTYFQNEAQLEKSRLLSDRFSAERPKGSFSTLEIQRTEQGDSAMYLCASSSPGQGNEQYFGPGTRLTVT.

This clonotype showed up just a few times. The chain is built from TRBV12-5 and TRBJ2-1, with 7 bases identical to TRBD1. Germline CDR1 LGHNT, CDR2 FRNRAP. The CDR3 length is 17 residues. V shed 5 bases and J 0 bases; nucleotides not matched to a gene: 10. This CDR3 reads CASGREKTGSSYNEQFF. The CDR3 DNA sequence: TGTGCTAGTGGTCGAGAAAAGACAGGGAGCTCCTACAATGAGCAGTTCTTC.

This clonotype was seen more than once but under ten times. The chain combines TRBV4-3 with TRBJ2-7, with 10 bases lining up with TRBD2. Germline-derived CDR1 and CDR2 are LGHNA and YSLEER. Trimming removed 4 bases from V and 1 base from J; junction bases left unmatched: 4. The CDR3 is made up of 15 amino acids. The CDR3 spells CASSPLAGFSYEQYF. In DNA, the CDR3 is TGCGCCAGCAGCCCACTAGCGGGATTTTCCTACGAGCAGTACTTC.

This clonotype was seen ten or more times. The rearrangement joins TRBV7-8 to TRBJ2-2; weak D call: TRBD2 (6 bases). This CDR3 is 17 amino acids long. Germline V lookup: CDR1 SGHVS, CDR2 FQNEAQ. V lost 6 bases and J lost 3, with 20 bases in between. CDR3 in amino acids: CASSYRDAGSHTGELFF. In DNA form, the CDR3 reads TGTGCCAGCAGTTACCGGGACGCGGGGTCTCACACCGGGGAGCTGTTTTTT. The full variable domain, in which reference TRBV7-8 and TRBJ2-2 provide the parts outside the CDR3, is GAGVSQSPRYKVAKRGQDVALRCDPISGHVSLFWYQQALGQGPEFLTYFQNEAQLDKSGLPSDRFFAERPEGSVSTLKIQRTQQEDSAVYLCASSYRDAGSHTGELFFGEGSRLTVL.

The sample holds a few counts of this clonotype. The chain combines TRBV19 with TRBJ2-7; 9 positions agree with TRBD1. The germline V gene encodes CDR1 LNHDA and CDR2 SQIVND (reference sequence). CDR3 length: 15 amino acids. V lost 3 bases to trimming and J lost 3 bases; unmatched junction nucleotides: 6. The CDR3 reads CASSIPGTGNYEQYF. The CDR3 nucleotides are TGTGCCAGTAGTATCCCCGGGACAGGGAACTACGAGCAGTACTTC.

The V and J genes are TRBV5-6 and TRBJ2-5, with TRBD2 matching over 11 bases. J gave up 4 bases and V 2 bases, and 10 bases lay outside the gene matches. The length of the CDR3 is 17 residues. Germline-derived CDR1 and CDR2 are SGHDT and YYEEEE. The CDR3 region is CASSLKLTSGTGETQYF. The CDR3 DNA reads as TGTGCCAGCAGCTTAAAATTGACTAGCGGGACCGGAGAGACCCAGTACTTC.

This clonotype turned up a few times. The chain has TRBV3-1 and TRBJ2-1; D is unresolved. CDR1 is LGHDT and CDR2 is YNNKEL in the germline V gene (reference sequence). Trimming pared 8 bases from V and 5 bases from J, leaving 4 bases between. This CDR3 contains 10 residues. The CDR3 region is CASGDNEQFF. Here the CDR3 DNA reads TGTGCCAGCGGGGACAATGAGCAGTTCTTC.

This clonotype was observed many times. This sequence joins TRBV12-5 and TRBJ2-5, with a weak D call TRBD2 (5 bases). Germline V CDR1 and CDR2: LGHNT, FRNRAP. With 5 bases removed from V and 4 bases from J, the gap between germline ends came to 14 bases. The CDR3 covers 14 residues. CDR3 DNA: TGTGCTAGTGGTCCCGGAGAGGGATCAGAGACCCAGTACTTC. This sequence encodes CASGPGEGSETQYF.

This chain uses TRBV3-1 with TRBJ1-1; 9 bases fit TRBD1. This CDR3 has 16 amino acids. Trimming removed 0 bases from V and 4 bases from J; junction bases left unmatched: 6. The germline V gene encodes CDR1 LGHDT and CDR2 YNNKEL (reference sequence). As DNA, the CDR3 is TGTGCCAGCAGCCAAGAACAGGGGGCGCGTTTCACTGAAGCTTTCTTT. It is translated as CASSQEQGARFTEAFF.

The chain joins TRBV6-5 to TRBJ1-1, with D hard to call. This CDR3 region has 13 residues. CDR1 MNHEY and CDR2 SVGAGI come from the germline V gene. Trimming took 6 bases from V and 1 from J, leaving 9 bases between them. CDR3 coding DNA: TGTGCCAGCAGGTACACGAGGAACACTGAAGCTTTCTTT. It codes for CASRYTRNTEAFF.

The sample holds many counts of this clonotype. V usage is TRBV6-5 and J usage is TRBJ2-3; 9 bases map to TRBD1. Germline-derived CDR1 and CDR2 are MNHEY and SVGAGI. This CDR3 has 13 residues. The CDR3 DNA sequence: TGTGGTTCTGGACAGGGGATTTCAGATACGCAGTATTTT. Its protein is CGSGQGISDTQYF.

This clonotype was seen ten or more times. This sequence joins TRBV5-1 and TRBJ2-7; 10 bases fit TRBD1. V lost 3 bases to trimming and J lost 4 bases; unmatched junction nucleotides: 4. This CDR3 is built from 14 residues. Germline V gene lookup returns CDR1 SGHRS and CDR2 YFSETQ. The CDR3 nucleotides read TGCGCCAGCAGCTCCGACAGGGGGCCATACGAGCAGTACTTC. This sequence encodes CASSSDRGPYEQYF.

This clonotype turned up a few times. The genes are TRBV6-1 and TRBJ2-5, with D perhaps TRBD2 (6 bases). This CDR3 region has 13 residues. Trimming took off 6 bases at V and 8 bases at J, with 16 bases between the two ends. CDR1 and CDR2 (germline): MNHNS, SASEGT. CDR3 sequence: CASRKEELATQYF. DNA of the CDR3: TGTGCCAGCAGAAAGGAGGAACTAGCAACCCAGTACTTC.

CDR3 residues: CASSQVSGGTYNEQFF. CDR3 DNA: TGTGCCAGCAGCCAAGTATCCGGGGGTACCTACAATGAGCAGTTCTTC. The J gene is TRBJ2-1, the V gene TRBV14; weak D call: TRBD2 (6 bases). This CDR3 comprises 16 residues. Germline-derived CDR1 and CDR2 are SGHDN and FVKESK. V was clipped by 1 base and J by 2 bases, with 12 bases between them.

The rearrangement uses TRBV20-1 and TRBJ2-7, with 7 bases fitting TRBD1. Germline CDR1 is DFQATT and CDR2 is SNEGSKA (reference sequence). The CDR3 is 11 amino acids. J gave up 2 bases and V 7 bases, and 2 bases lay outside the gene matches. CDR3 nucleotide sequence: TGCAGTGGCGACAGGGCCTACGAGCAGTACTTC. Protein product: CSGDRAYEQYF.

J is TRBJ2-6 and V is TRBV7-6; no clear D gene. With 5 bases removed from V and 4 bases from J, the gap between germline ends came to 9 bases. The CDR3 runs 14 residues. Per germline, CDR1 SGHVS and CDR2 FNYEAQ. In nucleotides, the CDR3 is TGTGCCAGCAGCGGAAGGCTCGGGGCCAACGTCCTGACTTTC. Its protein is CASSGRLGANVLTF.

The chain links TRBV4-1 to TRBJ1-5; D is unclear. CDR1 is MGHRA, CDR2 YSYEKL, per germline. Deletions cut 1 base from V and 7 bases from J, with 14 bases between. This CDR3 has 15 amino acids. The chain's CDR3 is CASSQVTGLRQPQHF. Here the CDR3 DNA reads TGCGCCAGCAGCCAAGTGACCGGTCTTCGGCAGCCCCAGCATTTT.

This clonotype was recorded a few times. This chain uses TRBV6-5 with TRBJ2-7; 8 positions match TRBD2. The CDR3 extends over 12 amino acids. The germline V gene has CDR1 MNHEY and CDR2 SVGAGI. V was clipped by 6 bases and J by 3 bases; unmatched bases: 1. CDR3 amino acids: CASRRGVYEQYF. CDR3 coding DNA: TGTGCCAGCAGGCGGGGGGTCTACGAGCAGTACTTC.

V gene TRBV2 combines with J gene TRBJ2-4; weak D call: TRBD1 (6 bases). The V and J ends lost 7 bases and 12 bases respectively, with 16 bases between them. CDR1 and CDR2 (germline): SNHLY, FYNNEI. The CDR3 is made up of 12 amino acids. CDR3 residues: CASNLQGFSQYF. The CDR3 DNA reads TGTGCCAGCAACCTACAGGGATTTAGTCAGTACTTC. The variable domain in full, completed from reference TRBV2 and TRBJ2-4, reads EPEVTQTPSHQVTQMGQEVILRCVPISNHLYFYWYRQILGQKVEFLVSFYNNEISEKSEIFDDQFSVERPDGSNFTLKIRSTKLEDSAMYFCASNLQGFSQYFGAGTRLSVL.

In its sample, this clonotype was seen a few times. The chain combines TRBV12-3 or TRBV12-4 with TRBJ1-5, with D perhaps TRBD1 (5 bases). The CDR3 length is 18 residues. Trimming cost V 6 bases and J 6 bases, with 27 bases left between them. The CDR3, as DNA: TGTGCCAGCAGCCAATCTACAGGACGCGGTATCGGGGGTCAGCCCCAGCATTTT. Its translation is CASSQSTGRGIGGQPQHF.

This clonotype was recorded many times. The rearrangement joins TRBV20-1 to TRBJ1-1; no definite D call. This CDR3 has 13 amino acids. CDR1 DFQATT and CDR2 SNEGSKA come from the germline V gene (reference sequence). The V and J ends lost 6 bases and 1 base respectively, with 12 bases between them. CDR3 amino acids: CSAPDTKNTEAFF. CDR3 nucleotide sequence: TGCAGTGCACCCGACACAAAGAACACTGAAGCTTTCTTT.

Here the CDR3 DNA reads TGTGCCAGTAGTATCGGCCCAGGGGGCCTCTACGAGCAGTACTTC. This sequence encodes CASSIGPGGLYEQYF. The chain employs TRBV19 and TRBJ2-7, with 8 bases identical to TRBD1. The CDR3 sequence is 15 residues long. With 3 bases clipped from V and 3 bases from J, the junction kept 7 bases outside the gene matches. Germline CDR1 LNHDA, CDR2 SQIVND (reference sequence).

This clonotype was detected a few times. CDR3 DNA sequence: TGCAGTGCTAGAGGCCAGGGGGTTTACAATGAGCAGTTCTTC. Amino acids: CSARGQGVYNEQFF. This chain links TRBV20-1 with TRBJ2-1; the match to TRBD1 covers 7 bases. The CDR3 runs to 14 residues. V was clipped by 1 base and J by 4 bases; unmatched bases: 4. Germline values: CDR1 DFQATT, CDR2 SNEGSKA (reference sequence).

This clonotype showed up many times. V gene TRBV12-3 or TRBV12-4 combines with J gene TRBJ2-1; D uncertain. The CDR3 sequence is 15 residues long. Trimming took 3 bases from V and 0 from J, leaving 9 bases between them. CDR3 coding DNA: TGTGCCAGCAGTTTGCCCACCAGCTCCTACAATGAGCAGTTCTTC. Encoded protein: CASSLPTSSYNEQFF.

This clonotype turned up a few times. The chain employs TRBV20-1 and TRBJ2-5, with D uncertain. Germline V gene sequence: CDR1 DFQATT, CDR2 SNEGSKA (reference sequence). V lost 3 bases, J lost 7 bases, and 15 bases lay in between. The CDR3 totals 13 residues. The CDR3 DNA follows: TGCAGTGCTAGTAGGCAGAACATATGGACCCAGTACTTC. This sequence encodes CSASRQNIWTQYF.